Below, one T cell receptor (beta chain) is given with its context. No antigen is known for it. The sample comes from a study of shared clonotypes between healthy human individuals. Study-wide findings and caveats: Though the depth was large, rarefaction showed that sorted-subset sequencing was incomplete.

Deletions cut 2 bases from V and 1 base from J, with 10 bases between. In germline, CDR1 is SNHLY, CDR2 FYNNEI. The CDR3 length is 15 residues. Partitioning of CD4+ cells yielded a CD45RA+ naive subset and a CD45RA-negative memory subset. Genomic DNA from each subset was divided evenly over several immunoSEQ plates. Some clones are missing from TCRdb's copy, which holds only in-frame ones; the method was immunoSEQ multiplex PCR. The sample yields roughly 2.4 million clones, under 97% seen once. V and J are TRBV2 and TRBJ2-3; D uncertain. The sequencing input was naive CD4+ T cells sorted from blood. The subset here: CD45RA+ positively selected. The TCR was taken from a man aged 18-30 years in good health. DNA of the CDR3: TGTGCCAGCAGTGAATATCAGAGCCGCACAGATACGCAGTATTTT. Encoded protein: CASSEYQSRTDTQYF. The full variable domain, with the rest looked up from reference TRBV2 and TRBJ2-3, is EPEVTQTPSHQVTQMGQEVILRCVPISNHLYFYWYRQILGQKVEFLVSFYNNEISEKSEIFDDQFSVERPDGSNFTLKIRSTKLEDSAMYFCASSEYQSRTDTQYFGPGTRLTVL.